This T cell receptor (beta chain) was retrieved from a study of T cells and copy number aberrations in small-cell lung cancer. Findings of the study overall: Adjacent lung showed higher T-cell richness and clonality than tumors; density difference nonsignificant.

The CDR3 consists of 13 residues. Germline V CDR1 and CDR2: KGHSH, LQKENI. Trimming shortened V by 0 bases and J by 4 bases, and 7 bases separated the two germline ends. Donors had limited-stage small-cell lung cancer and underwent surgical resection in Hangzhou, China, between about 2008 and 2021. With regard to this clone: The antigen is undetermined.

TCRdb's copy holds only in-frame clones and misses some; the assay was immunoSEQ multiplex PCR. The top ten clones hold roughly 4.5% of a sample with thousands of clones, 75% to 85% of them seen once. The chain recombines TRBV18 with TRBJ2-7; D ambiguous. This receptor was identified in a woman in her forties or fifties with small cell lung cancer. Sequencing input: normal tissue next to the tumor. The CDR3 DNA follows: TGTGCCAGCTCACCACCCGTAGGGTACGAGCAGTACTTC. This translates into CASSPPVGYEQYF.